This entry lists 8 T cell receptor beta chains sequenced from one sample in a study. In TCRdb, the reads were re-called with MiXCR into one record per CDR3 protein. The sample records 6,500 to 7,500 distinct CDR3 sequences, roughly 32% being singletons. Sequencing was carried out using blood. The receptors were sampled from a human donor.

In the case of this clonotype: One base away lies a much larger clone, so this may be a sequencing read error. J is TRBJ1-4 and V is TRBV5-1, with 7 bases aligning to TRBD1. Germline CDR1 is SGHRS and CDR2 is YFSETQ. Trimming removed 4 bases from V and 8 bases from J; junction bases left unmatched: 14. The CDR3 is 16 amino acids. DNA of the CDR3: TGCGCCAGCAGCGGAACCGGGATAGGGGGCCTCGAAAAACTGTTTTTT. This codes for CASSGTGIGGLEKLFF.

This clonotype rates as medium-sized. The genes are TRBV29-1 and TRBJ1-1; the D is unclear. Germline V gives CDR1 SQVTM, CDR2 ANQGSEA. This CDR3 contains 12 residues. Between the trimmed V and J ends, which lost 3 bases and 1 base, there was a span of 6 bases. CDR3 nucleotide sequence: TGCAGCGTTGAGAGGCCGAACACTGAAGCTTTCTTT. Translation: CSVERPNTEAFF. Together with reference TRBV29-1 and TRBJ1-1, the CDR3 gives the full variable domain: SAVISQKPSRDICQRGTSLTIQCQVDSQVTMMFWYRQQPGQSLTLIATANQGSEATYESGFVIDKFPISRPNLTFSTLTVSNMSPEDSSIYLCSVERPNTEAFFGQGTRLTVV.

The chain combines TRBV20-1 with TRBJ1-1; D is possibly TRBD1 (6 bases). CDR1 and CDR2 from the germline V gene are DFQATT and SNEGSKA (reference sequence). This CDR3 has 16 amino acids. V was clipped by 0 bases and J by 6 bases, with 20 bases between them. The CDR3 spells CSARDQVWGLESEAFF. The DNA for the CDR3 is TGCAGTGCTAGAGATCAGGTCTGGGGGCTAGAATCTGAAGCTTTCTTT.

This clonotype was observed at least ten times. The rearrangement links TRBV20-1 to TRBJ1-4, with unresolved D. Germline CDR1 DFQATT, CDR2 SNEGSKA (reference sequence). Trimming pared 0 bases from V and 6 bases from J, leaving 11 bases between. CDR3 length: 14 residues. The DNA of the CDR3 is TGCAGTGCTAGAGATTACGGCGCCTATGAAAAACTGTTTTTT. This codes for CSARDYGAYEKLFF.

This clonotype was recorded once. The V call is TRBV20-1, the J call TRBJ1-5; D perhaps matches TRBD1 (6 bases). The length of the CDR3 is 13 residues. Trimming removed 5 bases from V and 14 bases from J, with 22 bases in between. Germline CDR1 DFQATT, CDR2 SNEGSKA (reference sequence). CDR3 region: CSAAQDWGLNEHF. Written as DNA, the CDR3 is TGCAGTGCTGCCCAGGACTGGGGGCTTAATGAGCATTTT.

The chain has TRBV14 and TRBJ1-4, with TRBD1 matching 11 bases. The CDR3 totals 15 residues. CDR1 is SGHDN, CDR2 FVKESK, per germline. J was trimmed by 7 bases and V by 4 bases; bases with no gene match: 5. In nucleotides, the CDR3 is TGTGCCAGCAGCCTCCCCGGGACAGGGGGTGAAAAACTGTTTTTT. It is translated as CASSLPGTGGEKLFF.

The rearrangement uses TRBV20-1 and TRBJ2-7, with D possibly being TRBD2 (6 bases). Trimming shortened V by 3 bases and J by 1 base, and 13 bases separated the two germline ends. This CDR3 has 14 amino acids. Germline CDR1 is DFQATT and CDR2 is SNEGSKA (reference sequence). CDR3 DNA: TGCAGTGCTAGTAAACCTAGCGATTCCTACGAGCAGTACTTC. Its protein is CSASKPSDSYEQYF.

This clonotype rates as medium-sized. This chain connects TRBV29-1 to TRBJ2-3; D ambiguous. Germline V gene sequence: CDR1 SQVTM, CDR2 ANQGSEA. V lost 5 bases and J lost 5, with 11 bases in between. This CDR3 is 12 amino acids long. DNA for the CDR3: TGCAGCGTTTTTAAGACCGTAGATACGCAGTATTTT. It is translated as CSVFKTVDTQYF.